This entry lists 19 T cell receptor beta chains sequenced from one sample in a study of beta chain features in type 1 diabetes. Reverse transcribing all isolated RNA meant expressed TCRB transcripts were sequenced. Generated by immunoSEQ multiplex PCR, the TCRdb table keeps only in-frame clones and is missing some. The sample carries about 360,000 clones, about 12% recorded once. Sequencing used naive CD4+ T cells from blood. These receptors all come from a man between 18 and 35 years old in good health.

At least ten counts were recorded for this clone. The chain employs TRBV13 and TRBJ2-3; a possible D gene is TRBD2 (5 bases). Germline CDR1 is PRHDT and CDR2 is FYEKMQ (reference sequence). Trimming took off 10 bases at V and 2 bases at J, with 16 bases between the two ends. The length of the CDR3 is 14 residues. The CDR3 protein is CATSRGSPTDTQYF. For the CDR3, the DNA is TGTGCCACCAGTCGAGGGAGTCCCACAGATACGCAGTATTTT.

This chain's CDR3 is CASSLGTVSNQPQHF. CDR3 nucleotides: TGTGCCAGCAGCTTAGGCACCGTCAGTAATCAGCCCCAGCATTTT. This chain connects TRBV7-2 to TRBJ1-5; D is unresolved. This CDR3 is 15 amino acids long. V gave up 1 base and J gave up 4 bases, with 11 bases separating them. CDR1 SGHTA and CDR2 FQGNSA come from the germline V gene. The variable domain in full, with the rest retrieved from reference TRBV7-2 and TRBJ1-5, is GAGVSQSPSNKVTEKGKDVELRCDPISGHTALYWYRQSLGQGLEFLIYFQGNSAPDKSGLPSDRFSAERTGGSVSTLTIQRTQQEDSAVYLCASSLGTVSNQPQHFGDGTRLSIL.

Only a few counts were recorded for this clone. The chain joins TRBV2 to TRBJ1-3; 8 bases line up with TRBD1. The junction had 14 bases not matched to a gene; V was cut back by 5 bases and J by 5 bases. Germline V gene sequence: CDR1 SNHLY, CDR2 FYNNEI. CDR3 length: 17 amino acids. Written as DNA, the CDR3 is TGTGCCAGCAGTCCGCGGCCCTCAGGACAGGGCCGAAACACCATATATTTT. Translated, it gives CASSPRPSGQGRNTIYF.

The chain joins TRBV10-3 to TRBJ2-5; 7 nucleotides align to TRBD1. Germline V CDR1 and CDR2: ENHRY, SYGVKD. Losses at the gene ends were 0 bases for V and 2 bases for J; bases not matched to a gene: 0. This CDR3 spans 14 amino acids. The CDR3 here is CAISESTGQETQYF. DNA for the CDR3: TGTGCCATCAGTGAGTCGACAGGGCAAGAGACCCAGTACTTC.

V gene TRBV25-1 combines with J gene TRBJ2-5, with a possible D match to TRBD2 (7 bases). V was shortened by 5 bases and J by 7 bases, with 17 bases between the two germline ends. This CDR3 comprises 14 residues. Germline lookup yields CDR1 MGHDK and CDR2 SYGVNS. The CDR3 reads CASSSYGGLVTQYF. Here the CDR3 DNA reads TGTGCCAGCAGTAGTTACGGGGGGCTAGTGACCCAGTACTTC.

This clone occurred a few times. V usage is TRBV29-1 and J usage is TRBJ1-1; possibly TRBD1 for D (5 bases). V lost 6 bases and J lost 0, with 8 bases in between. Germline V lookup: CDR1 SQVTM, CDR2 ANQGSEA. The length of the CDR3 is 12 residues. The CDR3 protein is CSVDSLNTEAFF. For the CDR3, the DNA is TGCAGCGTAGACAGCTTGAACACTGAAGCTTTCTTT.

This clone was detected a few times. The V and J genes are TRBV28 and TRBJ1-2; D possibly corresponds to TRBD1 (6 bases). The CDR3 covers 14 residues. The ends were cut back, 2 bases at V and 6 bases at J, with 13 bases in the middle. CDR1 and CDR2 (germline): MDHEN, SYDVKM. For the CDR3, the DNA is TGTGCCAGCAGTTTACACGGACAGTCTAATGGCTACACCTTC. Translation: CASSLHGQSNGYTF.

The table lists this clone with a count of one. The V call is TRBV28, the J call TRBJ1-5; D unresolved. From germline, CDR1 is MDHEN and CDR2 SYDVKM. The CDR3 covers 12 residues. Trimming took 5 bases from V and 1 from J, leaving 3 bases between them. The CDR3: CASSQSNQPQHF. The CDR3 bases are TGTGCCAGCAGTCAGAGCAATCAGCCCCAGCATTTT.

The chain couples TRBV27 to TRBJ2-5, with 9 bases identical to TRBD1. From germline, CDR1 is MNHEY and CDR2 SMNVEV (reference sequence). The CDR3 covers 13 residues. Trimming at V came to 6 bases and at J to 4 bases, leaving 3 bases not matched to a gene. CDR3 sequence reads: CASRGQGPETQYF. The CDR3 DNA follows: TGTGCCAGCAGGGGACAGGGCCCAGAGACCCAGTACTTC.

The V gene is TRBV2, the J gene TRBJ2-3, with a possible D match to TRBD1 (6 bases). CDR1 is SNHLY and CDR2 is FYNNEI in the germline V gene. The ends were cut back, 5 bases at V and 3 bases at J, with 12 bases in the middle. The CDR3 length is 14 residues. The CDR3 region has the DNA TGTGCCAGCAGTCAACAGGGATTGACAGATACGCAGTATTTT. It is translated as CASSQQGLTDTQYF.

This clone showed up just a few times. The chain couples TRBV15 to TRBJ1-2; TRBD1 matches at 10 bases. The CDR3 is 14 amino acids. J was trimmed by 8 bases and V by 4 bases; bases with no gene match: 7. Germline CDR1 reads LNHNV; CDR2 reads YYDKDF (reference sequence). The CDR3 sequence is CATSNDRGLWGYTF. CDR3 in DNA: TGTGCCACCAGCAATGACAGGGGGCTTTGGGGCTACACCTTC.

The chain couples TRBV30 to TRBJ2-7; TRBD1 matches 10 bases. Germline values: CDR1 GTSNPN, CDR2 SVGIG (reference sequence). With 8 bases clipped from V and 6 bases from J, the junction kept 10 bases outside the gene matches. The CDR3 sequence is 13 residues long. The DNA of the CDR3 is TGTGCCGGCCGGGACAGGGGATTAGGCGAGCAGTACTTC. This sequence encodes CAGRDRGLGEQYF.

This clone turned up a few times. The rearrangement uses TRBV28 and TRBJ1-5; D unclear. The germline V and J ends were trimmed by 9 bases and 6 bases, with 12 bases remaining between them. The CDR3 is 12 residues long. CDR1 and CDR2 (germline): MDHEN, SYDVKM. This CDR3 is CASCLPLQPQHF. In DNA form, the CDR3 reads TGTGCCAGTTGTCTCCCCCTTCAGCCCCAGCATTTT. Filled out from reference TRBV28 and TRBJ1-5, the complete variable domain reads DVKVTQSSRYLVKRTGEKVFLECVQDMDHENMFWYRQDPGLGLRLIYFSYDVKMKEKGDIPEGYSVSREKKERFSLILESASTNQTSMYLCASCLPLQPQHFGDGTRLSIL.

The CDR3 sequence is CASSHGPFSNQPQHF. The CDR3 region has the DNA TGTGCCAGTAGCCATGGGCCGTTTAGCAATCAGCCCCAGCATTTT. The chain has TRBV19 and TRBJ1-5; no clear D. Trimming cost V 6 bases and J 0 bases, with 12 bases left between them. The V gene's germline CDR1 is LNHDA and CDR2 SQIVND (reference sequence). The CDR3 is 15 residues long.

This clone was found a few times. The chain is built from TRBV4-3 and TRBJ2-2; a weak D match, TRBD2 (5 bases). The CDR3 totals 13 residues. V was trimmed by 0 bases and J by 6 bases, leaving 5 bases between them. The germline CDR1 and CDR2 sequences are LGHNA and YSLEER. CDR3 sequence: CASSQELAGELFF. CDR3 DNA: TGCGCCAGCAGCCAAGAACTAGCCGGGGAGCTGTTTTTT.

Only a few counts were recorded for this clone. The chain uses TRBV6-6 and TRBJ1-1; D perhaps matches TRBD1 (6 bases). The V end was cut by 4 bases, the J end by 5 bases, with 14 bases between. In germline, CDR1 is MNHNY, CDR2 SVGAGI (reference sequence). The CDR3 is 14 amino acids. The chain's CDR3 is CASSSLGARTEAFF. CDR3 DNA: TGTGCCAGCAGTTCTCTGGGGGCGCGGACTGAAGCTTTCTTT.

This rearrangement joins TRBV6-6 to TRBJ2-7; 7 positions match TRBD1. This CDR3 is 13 amino acids long. The germline CDR1 and CDR2 sequences are MNHNY and SVGAGI (reference sequence). Germline trimming cut 5 bases from V and 12 bases from J; bases unmatched to any gene: 13. The CDR3 reads CASSAGTARIRYF. CDR3 in DNA: TGTGCCAGCAGTGCCGGGACAGCTAGAATACGGTACTTC.

This clone has only a few counts. J is TRBJ2-3 and V is TRBV9; D possibly corresponds to TRBD1 (6 bases). The length of the CDR3 is 11 residues. V dropped 3 bases and J dropped 9 bases, with 8 bases sitting between them. Germline values: CDR1 SGDLS, CDR2 YYNGEE. CDR3 sequence reads: CASSGQGTQYF. The CDR3 region has the DNA TGTGCCAGCAGCGGCCAGGGGACGCAGTATTTT.

This clone was seen more than once but under ten times. The rearrangement uses TRBV7-2 and TRBJ1-5; D unresolved. Trimming shortened V by 1 base and J by 4 bases, and 5 bases separated the two germline ends. Germline V gene sequence: CDR1 SGHTA, CDR2 FQGNSA. This CDR3 spans 13 amino acids. DNA of the CDR3: TGTGCCAGCAGCTTAGAACAGAATCAGCCCCAGCATTTT. Translation gives CASSLEQNQPQHF.